One T cell receptor (beta chain) is described in this entry. Its antigen is not identified. Sequence at one end of the junction differs from germline and may be a read error. Read sequence stops 3 residues before the CDR3 end, and the germline J gene provides the missing end. In the same sample, other DNA sequences code for this CDR3. This sample stems from a study of T cells in women clearing cervical HPV infection. Study background: Case blood drawn at lesion detection; control blood after infection cleared. Study conclusions and caveats: Unknown T-cell numbers per sample may underlie the richness differences. Repertoire richness, not evenness, was significantly elevated in CIN3+ cases versus controls. A classifier using richness and V gene abundances reached an AUC of under 0.9.

Germline values: CDR1 SGHTA, CDR2 FQGNSA. This CDR3 comprises 14 residues. Some clones are missing from TCRdb's copy, which holds only in-frame ones; the method was immunoSEQ multiplex PCR. Reported are some 19,000 clones; the ten largest clones contain about 15%. Sequences were obtained from blood buffy coat. The receptor comes from a woman aged 18 to 75 with a cervical HPV16 infection that either progressed to CIN3+ or cleared (not recorded which). This sequence joins TRBV7-2 and TRBJ1-6, with D perhaps TRBD1 (5 bases). The CDR3 bases that were read are TGTGCCAGCAGCCTAGGGGCGTATAATTCGCCC. Amino acid sequence: CASSLGAYNSP. The full CDR3 is CASSLGAYNSPLHF.